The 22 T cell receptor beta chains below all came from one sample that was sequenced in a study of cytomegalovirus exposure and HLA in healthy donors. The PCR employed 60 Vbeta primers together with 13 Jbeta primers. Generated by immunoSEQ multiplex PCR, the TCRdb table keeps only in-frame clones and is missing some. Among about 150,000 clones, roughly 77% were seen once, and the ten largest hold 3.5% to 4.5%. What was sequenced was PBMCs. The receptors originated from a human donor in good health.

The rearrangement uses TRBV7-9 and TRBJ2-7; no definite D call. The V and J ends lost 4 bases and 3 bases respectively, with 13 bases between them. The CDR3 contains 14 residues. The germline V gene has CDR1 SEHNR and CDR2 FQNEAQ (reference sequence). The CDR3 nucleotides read TGTGCCAGCAGCTCAACGACTGATAGCTACGAGCAGTACTTC. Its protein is CASSSTTDSYEQYF.

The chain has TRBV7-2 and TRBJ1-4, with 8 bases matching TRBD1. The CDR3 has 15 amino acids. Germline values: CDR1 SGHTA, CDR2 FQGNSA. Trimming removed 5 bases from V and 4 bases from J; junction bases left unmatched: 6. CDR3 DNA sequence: TGTGCCAGCAGCCAAAGGACAGGGCGTAATGAAAAACTGTTTTTT. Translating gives CASSQRTGRNEKLFF.

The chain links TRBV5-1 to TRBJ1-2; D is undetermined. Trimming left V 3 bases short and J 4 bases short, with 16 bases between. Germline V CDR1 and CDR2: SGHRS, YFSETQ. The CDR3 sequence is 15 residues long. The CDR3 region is CASSWTEDGLYGYTF. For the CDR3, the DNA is TGCGCCAGCAGCTGGACCGAGGACGGACTCTATGGCTACACCTTC. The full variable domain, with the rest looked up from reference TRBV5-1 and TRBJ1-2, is KAGVTQTPRYLIKTRGQQVTLSCSPISGHRSVSWYQQTPGQGLQFLFEYFSETQRNKGNFPGRFSGRQFSNSRSEMNVSTLELGDSALYLCASSWTEDGLYGYTFGSGTRLTVV.

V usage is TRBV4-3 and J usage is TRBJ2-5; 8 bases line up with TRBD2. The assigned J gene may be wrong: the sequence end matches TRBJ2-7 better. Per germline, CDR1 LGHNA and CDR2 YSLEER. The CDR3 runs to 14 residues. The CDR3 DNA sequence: TGCGCCAGCAGCCAACAGCGGGGGCCCTACGAGCAGTACTTC. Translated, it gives CASSQQRGPYEQYF.

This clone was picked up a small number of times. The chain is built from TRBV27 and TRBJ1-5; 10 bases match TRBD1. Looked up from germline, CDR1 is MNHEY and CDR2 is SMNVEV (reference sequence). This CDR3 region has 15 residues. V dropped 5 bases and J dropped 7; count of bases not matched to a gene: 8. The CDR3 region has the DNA TGTGCCAGCAGTCGCACCGGGACAGGGGAACAGCCCCAGCATTTT. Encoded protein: CASSRTGTGEQPQHF.

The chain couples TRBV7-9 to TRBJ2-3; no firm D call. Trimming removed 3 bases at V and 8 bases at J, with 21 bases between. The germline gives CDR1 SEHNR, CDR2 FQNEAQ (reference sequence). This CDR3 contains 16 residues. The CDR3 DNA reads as TGTGCCAGCAGCTTTACACGCAGTAGCCGTGAGATTACGCAGTATTTT. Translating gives CASSFTRSSREITQYF.

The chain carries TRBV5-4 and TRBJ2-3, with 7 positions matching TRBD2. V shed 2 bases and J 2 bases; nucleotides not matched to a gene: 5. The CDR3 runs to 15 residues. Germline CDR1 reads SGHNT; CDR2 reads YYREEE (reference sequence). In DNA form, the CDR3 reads TGTGCCAGCAGCTTTGGGGGGGGGAACACAGATACGCAGTATTTT. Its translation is CASSFGGGNTDTQYF.

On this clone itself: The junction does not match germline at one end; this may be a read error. CDR3 nucleotides: TGTTCCAGCAACTCGGTCCGGGACAGGGATTTTCTTTCTCGTGGCTACACCTTC. This translates into CSSNSVRDRDFLSRGYTF. J is TRBJ1-2 and V is TRBV7-9; 9 bases agree with TRBD1. Germline-derived CDR1 and CDR2 are SEHNR and FQNEAQ (reference sequence). The CDR3 totals 18 residues.

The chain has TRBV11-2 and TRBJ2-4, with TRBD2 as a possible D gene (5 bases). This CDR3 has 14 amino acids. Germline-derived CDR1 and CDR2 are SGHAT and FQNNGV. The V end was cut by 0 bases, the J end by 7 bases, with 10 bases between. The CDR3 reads CASSLDSSGNIQYF. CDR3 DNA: TGTGCCAGCAGCTTAGATTCCAGCGGCAACATTCAGTACTTC.

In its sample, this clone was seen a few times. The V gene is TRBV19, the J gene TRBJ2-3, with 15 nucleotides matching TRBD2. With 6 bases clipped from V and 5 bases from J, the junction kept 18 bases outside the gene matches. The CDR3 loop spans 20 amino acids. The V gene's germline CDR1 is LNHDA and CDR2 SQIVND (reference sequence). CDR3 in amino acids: CASSPGTSGGIGEVGDTQYF. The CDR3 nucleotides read TGTGCCAGTAGCCCAGGGACTAGCGGGGGGATTGGAGAGGTAGGAGATACGCAGTATTTT.

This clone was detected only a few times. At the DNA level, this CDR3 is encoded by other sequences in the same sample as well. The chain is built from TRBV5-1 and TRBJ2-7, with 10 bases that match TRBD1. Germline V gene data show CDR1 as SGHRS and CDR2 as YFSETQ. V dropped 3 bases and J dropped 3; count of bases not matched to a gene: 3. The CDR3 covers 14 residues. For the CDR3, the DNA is TGCGCCAGCAGCTCCGGGACAGGGGACTACGAGCAGTACTTC. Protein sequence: CASSSGTGDYEQYF.

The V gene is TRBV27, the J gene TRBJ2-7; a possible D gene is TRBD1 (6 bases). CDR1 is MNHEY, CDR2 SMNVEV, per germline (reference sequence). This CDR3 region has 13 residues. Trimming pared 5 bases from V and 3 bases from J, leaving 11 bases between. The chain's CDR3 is CASSLTGDYEQYF. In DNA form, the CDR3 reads TGTGCCAGCAGTCTGACAGGAGACTACGAGCAGTACTTC.

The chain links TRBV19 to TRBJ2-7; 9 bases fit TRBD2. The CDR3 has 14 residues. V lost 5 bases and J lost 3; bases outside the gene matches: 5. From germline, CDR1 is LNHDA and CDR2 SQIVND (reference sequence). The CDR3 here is CASSASGTSYEQYF. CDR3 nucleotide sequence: TGTGCCAGTAGTGCTAGCGGGACGAGCTACGAGCAGTACTTC. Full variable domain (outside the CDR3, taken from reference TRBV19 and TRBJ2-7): DGGITQSPKYLFRKEGQNVTLSCEQNLNHDAMYWYRQDPGQGLRLIYYSQIVNDFQKGDIAEGYSVSREKKESFPLTVTSAQKNPTAFYLCASSASGTSYEQYFGPGTRLTVT.

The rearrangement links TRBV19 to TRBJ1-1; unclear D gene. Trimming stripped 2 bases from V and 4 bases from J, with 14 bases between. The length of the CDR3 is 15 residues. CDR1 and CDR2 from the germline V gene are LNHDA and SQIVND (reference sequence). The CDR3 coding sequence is TGTGCCAGTAGTATAACCGCCCCGGTCCGCACTGAAGCTTTCTTT. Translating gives CASSITAPVRTEAFF.

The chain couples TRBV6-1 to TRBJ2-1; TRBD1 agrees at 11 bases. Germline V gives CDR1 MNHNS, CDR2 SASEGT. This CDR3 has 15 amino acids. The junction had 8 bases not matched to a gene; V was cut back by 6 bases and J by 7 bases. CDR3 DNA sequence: TGTGCCAGCAGGGAAAAGGGGACAGGGGGTAATGAGCAGTTCTTC. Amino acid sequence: CASREKGTGGNEQFF.

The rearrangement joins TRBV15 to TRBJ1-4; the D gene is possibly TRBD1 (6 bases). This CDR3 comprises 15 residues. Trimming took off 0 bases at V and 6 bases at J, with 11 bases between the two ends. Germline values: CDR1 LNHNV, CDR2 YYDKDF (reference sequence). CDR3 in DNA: TGTGCCACCAGCAGAGATGCACAGGGAGATGAAAAACTGTTTTTT. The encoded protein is CATSRDAQGDEKLFF.

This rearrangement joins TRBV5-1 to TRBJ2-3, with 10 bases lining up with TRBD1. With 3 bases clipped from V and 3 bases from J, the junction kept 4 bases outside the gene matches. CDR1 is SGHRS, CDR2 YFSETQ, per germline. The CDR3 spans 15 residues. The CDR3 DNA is TGCGCCAGCAGCTCTGGGACAGGGGTGACAGATACGCAGTATTTT. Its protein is CASSSGTGVTDTQYF.

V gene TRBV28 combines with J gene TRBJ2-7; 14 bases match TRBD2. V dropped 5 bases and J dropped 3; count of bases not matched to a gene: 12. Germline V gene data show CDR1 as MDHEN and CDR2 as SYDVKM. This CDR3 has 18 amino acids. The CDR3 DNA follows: TGTGCCAGCAGTATAATTGGGACTAGCGGGGGCCTCCTCTACGAGCAGTACTTC. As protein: CASSIIGTSGGLLYEQYF. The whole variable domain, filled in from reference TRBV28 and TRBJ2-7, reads DVKVTQSSRYLVKRTGEKVFLECVQDMDHENMFWYRQDPGLGLRLIYFSYDVKMKEKGDIPEGYSVSREKKERFSLILESASTNQTSMYLCASSIIGTSGGLLYEQYFGPGTRLTVT.

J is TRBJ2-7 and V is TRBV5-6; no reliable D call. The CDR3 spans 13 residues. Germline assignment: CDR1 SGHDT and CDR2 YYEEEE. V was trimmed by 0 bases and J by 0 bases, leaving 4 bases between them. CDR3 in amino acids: CASSLGSSYEQYF. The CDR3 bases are TGTGCCAGCAGCTTGGGCAGCTCCTACGAGCAGTACTTC.

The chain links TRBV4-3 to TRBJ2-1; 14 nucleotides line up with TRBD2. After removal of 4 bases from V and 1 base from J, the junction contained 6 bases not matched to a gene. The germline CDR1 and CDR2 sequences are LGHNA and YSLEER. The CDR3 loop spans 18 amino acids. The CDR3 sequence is CASSPGTSGRGSYNEQFF. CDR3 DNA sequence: TGCGCCAGCAGCCCCGGGACTAGCGGGAGAGGATCCTACAATGAGCAGTTCTTC.

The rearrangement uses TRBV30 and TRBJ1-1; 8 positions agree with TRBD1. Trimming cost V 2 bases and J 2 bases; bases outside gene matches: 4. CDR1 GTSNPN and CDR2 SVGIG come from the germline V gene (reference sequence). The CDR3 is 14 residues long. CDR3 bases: TGTGCCTGGAGTAGGGACAGGACTAACACTGAAGCTTTCTTT. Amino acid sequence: CAWSRDRTNTEAFF.

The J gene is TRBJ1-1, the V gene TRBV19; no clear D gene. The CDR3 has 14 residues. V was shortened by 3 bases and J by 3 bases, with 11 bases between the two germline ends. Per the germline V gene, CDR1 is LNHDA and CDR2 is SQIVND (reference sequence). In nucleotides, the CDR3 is TGTGCCAGTAGTATGGCTTCCTTCCACACTGAAGCTTTCTTT. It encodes CASSMASFHTEAFF. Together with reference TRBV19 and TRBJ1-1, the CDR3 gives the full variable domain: DGGITQSPKYLFRKEGQNVTLSCEQNLNHDAMYWYRQDPGQGLRLIYYSQIVNDFQKGDIAEGYSVSREKKESFPLTVTSAQKNPTAFYLCASSMASFHTEAFFGQGTRLTVV.